The rows below give T cell receptor beta chains drawn from one sample of a study of shared clonotypes between healthy human individuals. Using immunoSEQ multiplex PCR, the repertoire was profiled, and TCRdb retains in-frame clones only, with some absent. The sample has 600,000 or so clones; roughly 98% are singletons. Sequences were obtained from naive CD8+ T cells sorted from blood. The source is a man aged 30 to 39 in good health. The CDR3 runs from the conserved cysteine through the conserved F or W. Each record gives: J gene, D gene, V gene, clone size, CDR3 length, CDR3 DNA, CDR3 protein. A D gene is named only where the DNA matches it firmly. Size is omitted from some rows. Given values are once, few, many or a class for expanded clones.

TRBJ2-2,.,TRBV19,.,14,TGTGCCAGTTCCCCTTGGAGGGCGGGCGGGGAGCTGTTTTTT,CASSPWRAGGELFF
TRBJ2-7,TRBD1,TRBV9,.,14,TGTGCCAGCGGCCCAGCGACAGGGGCTTACGAGCAGTACTTC,CASGPATGAYEQYF
TRBJ1-2,.,TRBV9,.,14,TGTGCCAGCAGCATGACTACCTCTAACTATGGCTACACCTTC,CASSMTTSNYGYTF
TRBJ2-5,.,TRBV7-9,.,13,TGTGCCAGCAGCTTTTACAGGGAAGAGACCCAGTACTTC,CASSFYREETQYF
TRBJ2-5,.,TRBV27,.,11,TGTGCCAGCCGGGCCGGAGAGACCCAGTACTTC,CASRAGETQYF
TRBJ2-5,.,TRBV10-3,.,13,TGTGCCATCAGTGATACGGACAAAGAGACCCAGTACTTC,CAISDTDKETQYF
TRBJ1-2,.,TRBV9,once,14,TGTGCCAGCAGCGCCCCCCCTGGGAGTAGGGGCTACACCTTC,CASSAPPGSRGYTF
TRBJ2-7,.,TRBV7-9,few,14,TGTGCCAGCAGCCATTCGGTGGGCCTAGGGGAGCAGTACTTC,CASSHSVGLGEQYF
TRBJ1-1,TRBD1,TRBV5-5,.,14,TGTGCCAGCAGCAGGGACAGATATTTGTCTGAAGCTTTCTTT,CASSRDRYLSEAFF
TRBJ2-7,.,TRBV28,.,12,TGTGCCAGCAGTTCTTATAACTACGAGCAGTACTTC,CASSSYNYEQYF
TRBJ1-2,.,TRBV29-1,.,14,TGCAGCGTTGAAAGGGGGAGGGGTGACTATGGCTACACCTTC,CSVERGRGDYGYTF
TRBJ2-1,TRBD2,TRBV10-3,.,17,TGTGCCATCAGTGAGTCAATCGGACTAGCGGGAGATTTCATGCGGTTCTTC,CAISESIGLAGDFMRFF
TRBJ2-1,.,TRBV7-2,.,19,TGTGCCAGCAGCTTATCTGTAACTCCGGGACACTTATCCTACAATGAGCAGTTCTTC,CASSLSVTPGHLSYNEQFF
TRBJ2-3,.,TRBV15,.,15,TGTGCCACCAGCAGAGCTGGAGGGATTACAGATACGCAGTATTTT,CATSRAGGITDTQYF
TRBJ2-7,.,TRBV29-1,.,14,TGCAGCGTTGAGCAGGGCAGAGGGATTTACGAGCAGTACTTC,CSVEQGRGIYEQYF
TRBJ2-1,TRBD1,TRBV30,.,14,TGTGCCTGGAGTGGGACAGGGATCCCCAATGAGCAGTTCTTC,CAWSGTGIPNEQFF
TRBJ2-7,.,TRBV7-9,few,12,TGTGCCAGCAGCGATTGGACGGACGAGCAGTACTTC,CASSDWTDEQYF
TRBJ1-2,.,TRBV10-3,.,14,TGTGCCATCAGTGAGACCACAGGGCGGGAGGGCTACACCTTC,CAISETTGREGYTF
TRBJ2-6,.,TRBV28,.,19,TGTGCCAGCAGTTCGCTCTATCGGGACGCCCACTCTGGAGCCAACGTCCTGACTTTC,CASSSLYRDAHSGANVLTF
TRBJ1-1,TRBD1,TRBV25-1,once,13,TGTGCCAGCAGTGGACCAGGGGGCTCTGAAGCTTTCTTT,CASSGPGGSEAFF
TRBJ2-7,.,TRBV5-1,.,15,TGCGCCAGCAGCTTGTGGGGACAAAGCTCCTACGAGCAGTACTTC,CASSLWGQSSYEQYF
TRBJ1-5,.,TRBV28,.,15,TGTGCCAGCAGCCCGGGCGACGAGAGCAATCAGCCCCAGCATTTT,CASSPGDESNQPQHF
TRBJ2-2,TRBD2,TRBV5-1,.,17,TGCGCCAGCAGCTTTCCCCCGACTAGCGGGAGCGACGGGGAGCTGTTTTTT,CASSFPPTSGSDGELFF
TRBJ2-1,TRBD2,TRBV4-3,.,16,TGCGCCAGCAGCCAAGATATAGCGGGAGGGCAGGGTGAGCAGTTCTTC,CASSQDIAGGQGEQFF
TRBJ1-1,.,TRBV27,.,14,TGTGCCAGCACCAATCGGAGGGGGAACACTGAAGCTTTCTTT,CASTNRRGNTEAFF
TRBJ2-7,TRBD2,TRBV7-9,.,15,TGTGCCAGCAGCTTAGGAGGACTAGCGGGAGACGAGCAGTACTTC,CASSLGGLAGDEQYF
TRBJ1-5,.,TRBV2,.,15,TGTGCCAGCAGTGAGGGTGACTATAGCAATCAGCCCCAGCATTTT,CASSEGDYSNQPQHF
TRBJ2-3,TRBD1,TRBV7-9,.,16,TGTGCCAGCAGGGGAGTAACAGGGGCGGGCACAGATACGCAGTATTTT,CASRGVTGAGTDTQYF
TRBJ2-7,TRBD2,TRBV5-1,.,15,TGCGCCAGCAGCTTCGGGACTAGTTTCTCCTACGAGCAGTACTTC,CASSFGTSFSYEQYF
TRBJ2-1,TRBD2,TRBV7-7,.,18,TGTGCCAGCAGCTTATCTGGGGAGAGTGAGGGAGGGCCTTATGAGCAGTTCTTC,CASSLSGESEGGPYEQFF
TRBJ2-3,.,TRBV7-9,.,16,TGTGCCAGCAGCAAATTAGCGGTGGGAGCCACAGATACGCAGTATTTT,CASSKLAVGATDTQYF
TRBJ2-4,.,TRBV11-3,.,17,TGTGCCAGCAGCTCTCAACAGGGTTTCCTAGCCAAAAACATTCAGTACTTC,CASSSQQGFLAKNIQYF
TRBJ2-3,.,TRBV30,.,16,TGTGCCTGGAGGTCTGGGAGGACCGGAGTCCCAGATACGCAGTATTTT,CAWRSGRTGVPDTQYF
TRBJ2-7,TRBD2,TRBV29-1,.,14,TGCAGCGTTGAATTGACTAGCGGGCGGTACGAGCAGTACTTC,CSVELTSGRYEQYF
TRBJ1-4,TRBD1,TRBV7-9,.,12,TGTGCCAGCAGCTCAGGGGGCGAAAAACTGTTTTTT,CASSSGGEKLFF
TRBJ2-1,.,TRBV7-6,.,11,TGTGCCAGCAGCTCTGGAAGTGAGCAGTTCTTC,CASSSGSEQFF
TRBJ2-7,.,TRBV9,.,13,TGTGCCAGCAGCGGTAGCGGATCCTACGAGCAGTACTTC,CASSGSGSYEQYF
TRBJ1-1,.,TRBV5-5,.,13,TGTGCCAGCAGCTTCCTAGGTGTTACTGAAGCTTTCTTT,CASSFLGVTEAFF
TRBJ1-2,TRBD1,TRBV9,.,17,TGTGCCAGCAGCGTAGGGGTTTCCGGACAGGGGGGATATGGCTACACCTTC,CASSVGVSGQGGYGYTF
TRBJ2-3,.,TRBV27,.,17,TGTGCCAGCAGTTTGCGCCTGGGACTTACAACAGGAGATACGCAGTATTTT,CASSLRLGLTTGDTQYF